This T cell receptor beta chain was identified during a study of blood T cells in healthy people across ages. A few counts support this clonotype. The second PCR ran roughly 6 to 11 cycles with a sample-barcoded 5' primer and J-beta primers. TCRdb re-derived calls from the 5' RACE reads in MiXCR, one entry per CDR3 protein. The table has around 690,000 distinct CDR3 sequences, 58% seen once; the top ten hold around 37%. All donors came from Russia, were Caucasian and healthy, and spanned ages roughly 6 to 95. Losses at the gene ends were 7 bases for V and 5 bases for J; bases not matched to a gene: 8. The CDR3 is made up of 14 amino acids. Per the germline V gene, CDR1 is MDHEN and CDR2 is SYDVKM.

The sequenced sample was blood. The chain uses TRBV28 and TRBJ2-5; 9 bases fit TRBD2. This clonotype originated in a man between 60 and 70 years old in good health. Here the CDR3 reads CASTASGEAETQYF. As DNA, the CDR3 is TGTGCCAGCACAGCTAGCGGGGAGGCTGAGACCCAGTACTTC.